The clone carrying this T cell receptor beta chain was detected many times. This sample is drawn from a study of T-cell reconstitution after alpha-beta-depleted transplantation in children. Using unique molecular identifiers, the investigators prepared the TCRbeta library. A single record per CDR3 protein comes from TCRdb applying MiXCR to the PCR reads. Of approximately 420,000 distinct CDR3 sequences listed, about a tenth were seen once; the top ten hold roughly 6%. The CDR3 spans 13 residues. V lost 6 bases to trimming and J lost 6 bases; unmatched junction nucleotides: 6. Germline values: CDR1 SEHNR, CDR2 FQNEAQ (reference sequence).

Sequencing used PBMCs from the stem cell graft donor, obtained from the stem cell graft. This receptor was taken from a human donor who donated a stem cell graft to a child with acute myeloid leukemia. The V and J genes are TRBV7-9 and TRBJ1-2; TRBD1 matches 8 bases. The CDR3 DNA reads as TGTGCCAGCAGGACAGGGGTTCTTAATGGCTACACCTTC. Amino acid sequence: CASRTGVLNGYTF.